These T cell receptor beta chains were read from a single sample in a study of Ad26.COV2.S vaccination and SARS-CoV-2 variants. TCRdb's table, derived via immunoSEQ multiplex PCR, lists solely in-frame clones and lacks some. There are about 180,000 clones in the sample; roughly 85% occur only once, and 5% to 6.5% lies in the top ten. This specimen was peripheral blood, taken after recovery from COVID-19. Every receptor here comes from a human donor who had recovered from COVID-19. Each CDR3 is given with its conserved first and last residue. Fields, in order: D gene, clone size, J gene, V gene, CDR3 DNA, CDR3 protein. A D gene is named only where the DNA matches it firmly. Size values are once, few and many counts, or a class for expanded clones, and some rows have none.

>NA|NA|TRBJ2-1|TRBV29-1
TGCAGCGTCCAAGTCACCTACAATGAGCAGTTCTTC
CSVQVTYNEQFF
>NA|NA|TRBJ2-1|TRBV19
TGTGCCAGTAGTAGCGGAACTTTGAATGAGCAGTTCTTC
CASSSGTLNEQFF
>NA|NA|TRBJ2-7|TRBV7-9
TGTGCCAGCAGCAAAACACCTTGGGGCGAGCAGTACTTC
CASSKTPWGEQYF
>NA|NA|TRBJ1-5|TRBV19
TGTGCCACCAGACACAGGCATCAGCCCCAGCATTTT
CATRHRHQPQHF
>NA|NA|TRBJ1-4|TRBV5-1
TGCGCCAGCAGCTTGGGGCCTGGGGCTAATGAAAAACTGTTTTTT
CASSLGPGANEKLFF
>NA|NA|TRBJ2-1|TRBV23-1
TGCGCCAGCAGTCCCTGGGTCCTGAGACTCTACAATGAGCAGTTCTTC
CASSPWVLRLYNEQFF
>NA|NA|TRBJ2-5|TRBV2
TGTGCCAGCAGTGACCAGTGGCGAGGCCGCCAAGAGACCCAGTACTTC
CASSDQWRGRQETQYF
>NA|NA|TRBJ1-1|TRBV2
TGTGCCAGCAGGGACATGTACAACACTGAAGCTTTCTTT
CASRDMYNTEAFF
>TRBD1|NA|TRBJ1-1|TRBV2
TGTGCCAGCAGTCGGACAGGGGGTAGCACTGAAGCTTTCTTT
CASSRTGGSTEAFF
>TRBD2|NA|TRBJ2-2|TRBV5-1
TGCGCCAGCAGCGCGGGAAGGCTAGCGGGAGCCGGGGAGCTGTTTTTT
CASSAGRLAGAGELFF
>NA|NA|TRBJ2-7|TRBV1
TGCACCAGCACCCTAAGATCGTTCCCCTACGAGCAGTACTTC
CTSTLRSFPYEQYF
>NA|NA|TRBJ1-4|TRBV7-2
TGTGCCAGCAGCTTAGAGATTCGGCGGACCCCGGAGGAAAAACTGTTTTTT
CASSLEIRRTPEEKLFF
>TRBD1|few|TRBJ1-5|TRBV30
TGTGCCTGGAGTGTAGCACAGGGGCGGATTTCGGATCAGCCCCAGCATTTT
CAWSVAQGRISDQPQHF
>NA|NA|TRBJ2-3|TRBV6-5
TGTGCCAGCTCAGGGCCCGGGGGAGGCACAGATACGCAGTATTTT
CASSGPGGGTDTQYF
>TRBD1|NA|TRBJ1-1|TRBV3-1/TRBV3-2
TGTGCCAGTGCCTGGTCGGGACAGGGATTCAACCAGATGAACACTGAAGCTTTCTTT
CASAWSGQGFNQMNTEAFF
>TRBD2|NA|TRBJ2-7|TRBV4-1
TGCGCCAGCAGCCCCGGGACTAGCGGTTACGAGCAGTACTTC
CASSPGTSGYEQYF